This record looks at one TCR beta chain sequence and its context. These data belong to a study of blood T cell repertoires in COVID-19. Background on the study: Acute and convalescent COVID-19 specimens originated in the United States, Italy and Spain. PBMCs, B-cell-depleted T cells, or T cells were the source of the cDNA or gDNA that made up the material.

Enrolment of Seattle patients took place during active infection, and they were followed longitudinally. In the original processing: For nucleated cells, counts were estimated from reference gene primer amplification. Clones were sequenced by immunoSEQ multiplex PCR, and TCRdb holds only the in-frame ones, with some missing. V, J and clone size were drawn from that table, and D and trimming were deduced from the DNA. The sample holds about 60,000 clones, roughly 80% seen once. Germline CDR1 reads MRHNA; CDR2 reads SNTAGT. This CDR3 comprises 13 residues. V was shortened by 4 bases and J by 3 bases, with 7 bases between the two germline ends.

The genes are TRBV6-4 and TRBJ2-1; D might be TRBD2 (5 bases). This sequence originates from a middle-aged man with COVID-19, enrolled during active disease. Sequencing was performed on peripheral blood. The CDR3 nucleotides are TGTGCCAGCAGTGCTACTAGCTACAATGAGCAGTTCTTC. Encoded protein: CASSATSYNEQFF.